One and the same sample provided the 26 T cell receptor beta chains below, sequenced in a study of regulatory T cells in long-lasting Graves disease. Indicated time point: newly diagnosed GD, antithyroid drugs for less than 3 months. Extracted RNA from PBMCs served as the source of the TCR library. Building the TCR beta libraries relied on iRepertoire HTBI primers, and CDR3 regions underwent Arm-PCR. A single record per CDR3 protein comes from TCRdb applying MiXCR to the multiplex PCR reads. The table shows hundreds of thousands of distinct CDR3 sequences, with roughly 15% occurring only once. These data also formed part of another study, on T cells in Graves' hyperthyroidism and ophthalmopathy.

Sequenced material: peripheral blood mononuclear cells (PBMCs), taken at new diagnosis, from a patient treated with antithyroid drugs. These receptors all stem from a woman under 40 with Graves disease.

This clonotype was seen only a few times. The gene calls are TRBV24-1 and TRBJ2-1, with a tentative D call TRBD1 (6 bases). The CDR3 covers 13 residues. Germline values: CDR1 KGHDR, CDR2 SFDVKD. The germline V and J ends were trimmed by 10 bases and 7 bases, with 16 bases remaining between them. The CDR3 loop reads CATTQVGANEQFF. CDR3 DNA: TGTGCCACAACCCAAGTGGGGGCAAATGAGCAGTTCTTC.

This clonotype turned up a few times. The chain joins TRBV19 to TRBJ2-4; a weak D match, TRBD2 (5 bases). Germline V lookup: CDR1 LNHDA, CDR2 SQIVND (reference sequence). Trimming shortened V by 0 bases and J by 0 bases, and 12 bases separated the two germline ends. CDR3 size: 17 residues. Here the CDR3 DNA reads TGTGCCAGTAGTATAGATGCTATTGAGGGAGCCAAAAACATTCAGTACTTC. This codes for CASSIDAIEGAKNIQYF.

The sample holds many counts of this clonotype. V usage is TRBV12-3 or TRBV12-4 and J usage is TRBJ2-1, with D maybe TRBD2 (5 bases). Trimming took 6 bases from V and 4 from J, leaving 13 bases between them. The CDR3 sequence is 14 residues long. This CDR3 reads CASSYSGTYNEQFF. CDR3 nucleotide sequence: TGTGCCAGCAGCTACAGCGGAACTTACAATGAGCAGTTCTTC.

This clonotype appeared many times. The chain employs TRBV28 and TRBJ1-5; a possible D gene is TRBD1 (6 bases). The CDR3 has 14 amino acids. Per germline, CDR1 MDHEN and CDR2 SYDVKM. V lost 5 bases to trimming and J lost 7 bases, with 15 bases between them. CDR3 in DNA: TGTGCCAGCAGTCGGGGACACCCGGTGCAGCCCCAGCATTTT. Translating it yields CASSRGHPVQPQHF.

Only a few counts were recorded for this clonotype. The chain recombines TRBV10-3 with TRBJ1-1; D is unclear. Trimming shortened V by 1 base and J by 1 base, and 7 bases separated the two germline ends. Germline V gene lookup returns CDR1 ENHRY and CDR2 SYGVKD. The CDR3 loop spans 14 amino acids. The CDR3, as DNA: TGTGCCATCAGTGAGTTGGAGGCGAACACTGAAGCTTTCTTT. Its protein is CAISELEANTEAFF.

This clonotype came up a few times. V and J are TRBV20-1 and TRBJ2-5; 13 bases agree with TRBD2. This CDR3 spans 16 amino acids. Trimming cost V 3 bases and J 1 base; bases outside gene matches: 5. The germline V gene has CDR1 DFQATT and CDR2 SNEGSKA (reference sequence). The CDR3, as DNA: TGCAGTGCTAGTTGGGGACTAGCGGGACTCCAAGAGACCCAGTACTTC. Residues: CSASWGLAGLQETQYF.

This clonotype occurred many times. The V call is TRBV7-3, the J call TRBJ1-3, with D unclear. Per germline, CDR1 SGHTA and CDR2 FQGTGA. The CDR3 runs to 15 residues. Trimming stripped 1 base from V and 0 bases from J, with 7 bases between. The CDR3 loop reads CASSLNGDSGNTIYF. As DNA, the CDR3 is TGTGCCAGCAGCTTAAACGGAGACTCTGGAAACACCATATATTTT.

This clonotype was detected many times. The rearrangement uses TRBV7-6 and TRBJ1-2; no definite D call. This CDR3 is built from 16 residues. The V and J ends lost 0 bases and 7 bases respectively, with 18 bases between them. Germline V CDR1 and CDR2: SGHVS, FNYEAQ. The CDR3 region has the DNA TGTGCCAGCAGCTTAGCCGATCCAGGAGTGGTTGGTGGCTACACCTTC. Protein product: CASSLADPGVVGGYTF. The complete variable domain, with remaining parts taken from reference TRBV7-6 and TRBJ1-2, reads GAGVSQSPRYKVTKRGQDVALRCDPISGHVSLYWYRQALGQGPEFLTYFNYEAQQDKSGLPNDRFSAERPEGSISTLTIQRTEQRDSAMYRCASSLADPGVVGGYTFGSGTRLTVV.

This clonotype showed up just a few times. This rearrangement joins TRBV9 to TRBJ2-1; 9 positions match TRBD2. Germline CDR1 SGDLS, CDR2 YYNGEE. V lost 1 base to trimming and J lost 7 bases; unmatched junction nucleotides: 3. This CDR3 has 14 residues. The chain's CDR3 is CASSVQLAGNEQFF. The CDR3 DNA is TGTGCCAGCAGCGTACAGCTAGCGGGGAATGAGCAGTTCTTC.

This clonotype was observed many times. The chain employs TRBV30 and TRBJ2-1; 9 nucleotides match TRBD2. V shed 1 base and J 6 bases; nucleotides not matched to a gene: 7. CDR1 is GTSNPN and CDR2 is SVGIG in the germline V gene (reference sequence). The CDR3 length is 15 residues. The CDR3 sequence is CAWSGAGGPFNEQFF. CDR3 nucleotide sequence: TGTGCCTGGAGTGGGGCGGGAGGGCCATTCAATGAGCAGTTCTTC.

The CDR3 region is CASSQGLAGDNTGELFF. The CDR3 DNA follows: TGTGCCAGCAGCCAGGGACTAGCGGGAGACAACACCGGGGAGCTGTTTTTT. V usage is TRBV5-4 and J usage is TRBJ2-2; TRBD2 matches at 14 bases. Unmatched junction bases numbered 4, after V lost 4 bases and J lost 2 bases. This CDR3 comprises 17 residues. From germline, CDR1 is SGHNT and CDR2 YYREEE (reference sequence).

This clonotype has a handful of counts. This chain uses TRBV7-9 with TRBJ2-3; maybe TRBD2 (5 bases). This CDR3 is built from 15 residues. Trimming removed 6 bases from V and 6 bases from J, with 19 bases in between. The V gene's germline CDR1 is SEHNR and CDR2 FQNEAQ (reference sequence). The CDR3 loop is CASSQLGSKIDTQYF. DNA of the CDR3: TGTGCCAGCAGTCAACTAGGCTCGAAGATCGATACGCAGTATTTT.

The rearrangement links TRBV19 to TRBJ2-1; 7 bases align to TRBD1. The germline CDR1 and CDR2 sequences are LNHDA and SQIVND (reference sequence). The CDR3 covers 15 residues. V was pared by 7 bases and J by 3 bases, with 9 bases of the junction left unmatched. CDR3 DNA sequence: TGTGCCAGTAACACAGGGGAACTCCTCTACAATGAGCAGTTCTTC. Translating it yields CASNTGELLYNEQFF.

This clonotype was found many times. The chain carries TRBV2 and TRBJ1-1; D not certain. V was pared by 11 bases and J by 2 bases, with 9 bases between. Germline V gene sequence: CDR1 SNHLY, CDR2 FYNNEI. The CDR3 contains 11 residues. CDR3 sequence reads: CAGRANTEAFF. The CDR3 DNA reads TGTGCCGGCCGCGCTAACACTGAAGCTTTCTTT.

The chain couples TRBV7-9 to TRBJ2-2; weak D call: TRBD1 (5 bases). Looked up from germline, CDR1 is SEHNR and CDR2 is FQNEAQ (reference sequence). The CDR3 contains 13 residues. V gave up 5 bases and J gave up 7 bases, with 11 bases separating them. This chain's CDR3 is CASSAQTVGELFF. The CDR3 DNA follows: TGTGCCAGCAGCGCCCAGACAGTCGGGGAGCTGTTTTTT.

There are a few counts of this clonotype. The genes are TRBV7-9 and TRBJ2-7; perhaps D is TRBD1 or TRBD2 (5 bases each). The CDR3 runs 14 residues. V gave up 5 bases and J gave up 0 bases, with 11 bases separating them. Germline CDR1 reads SEHNR; CDR2 reads FQNEAQ (reference sequence). The CDR3 nucleotides read TGTGCCAGCAGCGTGGCCGGGGCCTCCTACGAGCAGTACTTC. Its protein product is CASSVAGASYEQYF.

The sample holds a few counts of this clonotype. The chain is built from TRBV5-1 and TRBJ2-5; TRBD2 matches 8 bases. V shed 2 bases, J shed 4 bases, and the junction held 13 bases outside the gene matches. Germline V gene sequence: CDR1 SGHRS, CDR2 YFSETQ. This CDR3 region has 17 residues. The DNA of the CDR3 is TGCGCCAGCAGCTTAAGCGGGAGTAACATGGGTCGAGAGACCCAGTACTTC. Translation gives CASSLSGSNMGRETQYF.

This clonotype was recorded many times. The gene calls are TRBV29-1 and TRBJ2-1; 7 nucleotides match TRBD2. Germline V gives CDR1 SQVTM, CDR2 ANQGSEA. The CDR3 consists of 16 residues. The ends lost 0 bases at V and 1 base at J; junction bases unmatched: 6. Here the CDR3 DNA reads TGCAGCGTTGAAGATTCGTCCGGGAGGTCCTACAATGAGCAGTTCTTC. It is translated as CSVEDSSGRSYNEQFF.

About this clonotype: A clone one base away is much larger, so this may be a read error. This sequence joins TRBV27 and TRBJ2-1, with a weak D call TRBD1 (6 bases). The CDR3 has 15 residues. From germline, CDR1 is MNHEY and CDR2 SMNVEV (reference sequence). In DNA, the CDR3 is TGTGGCAGCAGTTACCCCTCCACAGGGCGCAATGAGCAGTTCTTC. Translating gives CGSSYPSTGRNEQFF.

This clonotype appeared a few times. This chain connects TRBV19 to TRBJ2-3, with 10 bases fitting TRBD1. Trimming removed 5 bases from V and 4 bases from J; junction bases left unmatched: 3. Germline V gene lookup returns CDR1 LNHDA and CDR2 SQIVND (reference sequence). The CDR3 is 14 amino acids. CDR3 protein: CASSSGTGADTQYF. The CDR3 DNA sequence: TGTGCCAGTAGTTCCGGGACAGGGGCAGATACGCAGTATTTT.

The chain joins TRBV20-1 to TRBJ1-3, with D unresolved. CDR3 length: 11 residues. Per the germline V gene, CDR1 is DFQATT and CDR2 is SNEGSKA (reference sequence). Trimming pared 6 bases from V and 4 bases from J, leaving 7 bases between. CDR3 in amino acids: CSAPSGNTIYF. CDR3 coding DNA: TGCAGTGCCCCGTCAGGAAACACCATATATTTT.

In this sample, this clonotype turned up many times. The chain links TRBV7-2 to TRBJ1-5, with D hard to call. The V gene lost 5 bases and the J gene lost 0 bases, with 8 bases spanning the gap. Germline V gene lookup returns CDR1 SGHTA and CDR2 FQGNSA. CDR3 size: 14 residues. In DNA, the CDR3 is TGTGCCAGCAGCGCCTCCTATAGCAATCAGCCCCAGCATTTT. Protein product: CASSASYSNQPQHF. Full variable domain (remainder filled in from reference TRBV7-2 and TRBJ1-5): GAGVSQSPSNKVTEKGKDVELRCDPISGHTALYWYRQSLGQGLEFLIYFQGNSAPDKSGLPSDRFSAERTGGSVSTLTIQRTQQEDSAVYLCASSASYSNQPQHFGDGTRLSIL.

This chain connects TRBV2 to TRBJ2-5; D is possibly TRBD1 or TRBD2 (5 bases each). Germline-derived CDR1 and CDR2 are SNHLY and FYNNEI. The CDR3 runs to 13 residues. V lost 7 bases and J lost 5, with 14 bases in between. The CDR3 reads CASKRAWGETQYF. Written as DNA, the CDR3 is TGTGCCAGCAAGAGGGCCTGGGGGGAGACCCAGTACTTC.

This clonotype was seen a few times. The rearrangement joins TRBV18 to TRBJ1-1; D remains ambiguous. The CDR3 has 15 residues. The V gene lost 3 bases and the J gene lost 1 base, with 12 bases spanning the gap. CDR1 and CDR2 (germline): KGHSH, LQKENI. This chain's CDR3 is CASSPGWWGNTEAFF. CDR3 nucleotides: TGTGCCAGCTCACCGGGGTGGTGGGGGAACACTGAAGCTTTCTTT.

This clonotype appeared a few times. The V call is TRBV19, the J call TRBJ1-1; D may be TRBD1 (5 bases). CDR1 LNHDA and CDR2 SQIVND come from the germline V gene (reference sequence). The CDR3 has 16 amino acids. V gave up 5 bases and J gave up 1 base, with 17 bases separating them. CDR3 loop: CASSLSFAGANTEAFF. The CDR3 nucleotides are TGTGCCAGTAGTCTTTCGTTCGCCGGGGCGAACACTGAAGCTTTCTTT.

The chain is built from TRBV28 and TRBJ2-2, with TRBD2 matching over 7 bases. V gave up 6 bases and J gave up 2 bases; unmatched junction bases: 18. Looked up from germline, CDR1 is MDHEN and CDR2 is SYDVKM. The CDR3 consists of 19 residues. For the CDR3, the DNA is TGTGCCAGCAGGTTGGGCCCCATTCCGACTAGCCTAAACACCGGGGAGCTGTTTTTT. Protein: CASRLGPIPTSLNTGELFF. The full variable domain, with the rest looked up from reference TRBV28 and TRBJ2-2, is DVKVTQSSRYLVKRTGEKVFLECVQDMDHENMFWYRQDPGLGLRLIYFSYDVKMKEKGDIPEGYSVSREKKERFSLILESASTNQTSMYLCASRLGPIPTSLNTGELFFGEGSRLTVL.